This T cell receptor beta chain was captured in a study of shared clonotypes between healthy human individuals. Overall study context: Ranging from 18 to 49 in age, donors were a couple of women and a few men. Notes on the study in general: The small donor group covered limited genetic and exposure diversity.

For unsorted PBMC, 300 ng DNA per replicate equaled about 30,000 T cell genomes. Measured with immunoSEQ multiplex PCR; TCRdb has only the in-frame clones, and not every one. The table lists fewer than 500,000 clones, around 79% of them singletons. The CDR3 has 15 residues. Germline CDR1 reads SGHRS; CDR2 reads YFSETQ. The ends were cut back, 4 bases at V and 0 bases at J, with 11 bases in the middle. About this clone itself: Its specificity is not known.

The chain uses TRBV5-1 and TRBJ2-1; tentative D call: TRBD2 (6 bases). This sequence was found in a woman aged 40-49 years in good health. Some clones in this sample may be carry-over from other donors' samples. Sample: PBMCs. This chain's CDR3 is CASSPGVSSYNEQFF. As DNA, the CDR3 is TGCGCCAGCAGCCCGGGGGTAAGCTCCTACAATGAGCAGTTCTTC.